These 16 T cell receptor beta chains were sequenced from one sample in a study of blood T cell repertoires in COVID-19. Sequencing was performed with immunoSEQ multiplex PCR; in TCRdb, only in-frame clones are kept and a portion is missing. The repertoire holds 200,000 to 300,000 clones, around 83% seen once, with 9.5% to 15% in the top ten. Sequencing input: peripheral blood. These receptors came from a woman aged 55 to 70 with active or convalescent COVID-19.

This chain connects TRBV2 to TRBJ1-2; D is ambiguous. Per the germline V gene, CDR1 is SNHLY and CDR2 is FYNNEI. Trimming cost V 6 bases and J 0 bases, with 14 bases left between them. The CDR3 totals 15 residues. Here the CDR3 reads CASRKEVSANYGYTF. CDR3 coding DNA: TGTGCCAGCAGGAAGGAGGTATCTGCTAACTATGGCTACACCTTC.

This rearrangement joins TRBV7-6 to TRBJ1-3, with 10 bases identical to TRBD1. After removal of 5 bases from V and 0 bases from J, the junction contained 7 bases not matched to a gene. CDR1 is SGHVS, CDR2 FNYEAQ, per germline. There are 17 residues in the CDR3. The CDR3 reads CASSLRQGASSGNTIYF. The CDR3 bases are TGTGCCAGCAGCCTCCGACAGGGGGCCTCCTCTGGAAACACCATATATTTT.

The chain is built from TRBV5-1 and TRBJ2-3; TRBD2 might be the D (6 bases). This CDR3 is built from 15 residues. Trimming took off 3 bases at V and 0 bases at J, with 11 bases between the two ends. Germline V gene sequence: CDR1 SGHRS, CDR2 YFSETQ. CDR3: CASSSPGLSTDTQYF. The CDR3 nucleotides are TGCGCCAGCAGCTCTCCGGGACTCAGCACAGATACGCAGTATTTT. Variable domain in full (rest from reference TRBV5-1 and TRBJ2-3): KAGVTQTPRYLIKTRGQQVTLSCSPISGHRSVSWYQQTPGQGLQFLFEYFSETQRNKGNFPGRFSGRQFSNSRSEMNVSTLELGDSALYLCASSSPGLSTDTQYFGPGTRLTVL.

This chain joins TRBV7-2 and TRBJ1-1; no firm D call. Germline V lookup: CDR1 SGHTA, CDR2 FQGNSA. CDR3 length: 14 residues. Trimming stripped 0 bases from V and 1 base from J, with 6 bases between. The CDR3 DNA follows: TGTGCCAGCAGCTTAGCTGCGGGGAACACTGAAGCTTTCTTT. Translated: CASSLAAGNTEAFF.

The chain carries TRBV6-6 and TRBJ2-2; 8 nucleotides align to TRBD1. Germline V CDR1 and CDR2: MNHNY, SVGAGI (reference sequence). The CDR3 length is 15 residues. The ends lost 8 bases at V and 5 bases at J; junction bases unmatched: 10. This CDR3 reads CASDNGQGRTGELFF. The CDR3 region has the DNA TGTGCCAGCGATAACGGACAGGGTCGGACCGGGGAGCTGTTTTTT.

This clone was recorded only once. The J gene is TRBJ2-3, the V gene TRBV9; D might be TRBD2 (6 bases). Trimming removed 4 bases from V and 6 bases from J, with 24 bases in between. The CDR3 is 17 amino acids. Germline values: CDR1 SGDLS, CDR2 YYNGEE. The CDR3 DNA sequence: TGTGCCAGCAGCCACGGACTACTCAGTAACGCCGAGGATACGCAGTATTTT. Translation gives CASSHGLLSNAEDTQYF.

The chain has TRBV10-3 and TRBJ2-7, with D hard to call. Germline lookup yields CDR1 ENHRY and CDR2 SYGVKD. CDR3 length: 13 amino acids. Trimming took off 5 bases at V and 2 bases at J, with 10 bases between the two ends. The CDR3 protein is CAISRQETYEQYF. CDR3 DNA: TGTGCCATCAGTCGGCAGGAAACCTACGAGCAGTACTTC.

The table lists this clone with a few counts. V usage is TRBV4-2 and J usage is TRBJ1-1, with D tentatively TRBD1 (6 bases). Looked up from germline, CDR1 is LGHNA and CDR2 is YNFKEQ. The CDR3 consists of 15 residues. V was pared by 0 bases and J by 0 bases, with 8 bases between. CDR3 protein: CASSQDRTVNTEAFF. CDR3 in DNA: TGTGCCAGCAGCCAAGATCGGACAGTGAACACTGAAGCTTTCTTT.

The chain carries TRBV3-1 (or the pseudogene TRBV3-2) and TRBJ2-2, with 8 bases that match TRBD1. With V trimmed by 8 bases and J by 8 bases, 4 bases remained unmatched. Germline V lookup: CDR1 LGHDT, CDR2 YNNKEL (reference sequence). The CDR3 is 12 residues long. CDR3: CASRTGSGELFF. The CDR3 region has the DNA TGTGCCAGCCGGACAGGGTCTGGGGAGCTGTTTTTT.

The V and J genes are TRBV18 and TRBJ2-1, with TRBD1 identical over 7 bases. There are 15 residues in the CDR3. CDR1 and CDR2 (germline): KGHSH, LQKENI. The V segment lost 3 bases and the J segment 3 bases; nucleotides outside the gene matches: 5. CDR3 DNA sequence: TGTGCCAGCTCACCGGGACAGTCCTACTACAATGAGCAGTTCTTC. Its protein is CASSPGQSYYNEQFF.

V and J are TRBV11-3 and TRBJ2-1; TRBD1 agrees at 11 bases. Germline-derived CDR1 and CDR2 are SGHNT and YENEEA. V was pared by 1 base and J by 4 bases, with 0 bases of the junction left unmatched. The CDR3 consists of 15 residues. The CDR3 sequence: CASSLGDRGYNEQFF. CDR3 nucleotide sequence: TGTGCCAGCAGCTTAGGGGACAGGGGGTACAATGAGCAGTTCTTC.

V usage is TRBV18 and J usage is TRBJ2-7, with 8 nucleotides matching TRBD1. Germline lookup yields CDR1 KGHSH and CDR2 LQKENI. The ends lost 6 bases at V and 2 bases at J; junction bases unmatched: 15. This CDR3 spans 17 amino acids. Here the CDR3 DNA reads TGTGCCAGCTCCCTCAATCGACGAGGGACAGGACCCTACGAGCAGTACTTC. Amino acid sequence: CASSLNRRGTGPYEQYF.

This chain links TRBV5-1 with TRBJ2-2; D not certain. V lost 6 bases, J lost 0 bases, and 15 bases lay in between. The CDR3 has 16 residues. Germline V gives CDR1 SGHRS, CDR2 YFSETQ. The CDR3 loop reads CASNPGWLTNTGELFF. CDR3 sequence (DNA): TGCGCCAGCAACCCCGGGTGGCTAACGAACACCGGGGAGCTGTTTTTT.

The chain couples TRBV19 to TRBJ2-7; D may be TRBD1 (5 bases). Germline V gene sequence: CDR1 LNHDA, CDR2 SQIVND (reference sequence). The CDR3 contains 14 residues. V lost 0 bases to trimming and J lost 3 bases, with 9 bases between them. The CDR3 DNA is TGTGCCAGTAGTATAGATTTAGGGGACTACGAGCAGTACTTC. It encodes CASSIDLGDYEQYF.

The chain joins TRBV2 to TRBJ2-4; tentatively, D is TRBD2 (5 bases). CDR1 and CDR2 (germline): SNHLY, FYNNEI. Trimming removed 1 base from V and 0 bases from J, with 7 bases in between. The CDR3 contains 15 residues. Here the CDR3 reads CASSEGRGAKNIQYF. The CDR3 coding sequence is TGTGCCAGCAGTGAAGGCCGGGGAGCCAAAAACATTCAGTACTTC. Full variable domain (rest looked up from reference TRBV2 and TRBJ2-4): EPEVTQTPSHQVTQMGQEVILRCVPISNHLYFYWYRQILGQKVEFLVSFYNNEISEKSEIFDDQFSVERPDGSNFTLKIRSTKLEDSAMYFCASSEGRGAKNIQYFGAGTRLSVL.

The rearrangement joins TRBV28 to TRBJ2-2; perhaps TRBD1 as D (8 bases). Per the germline V gene, CDR1 is MDHEN and CDR2 is SYDVKM. V lost 8 bases and J lost 2, with 18 bases in between. The CDR3 is made up of 16 amino acids. Here the CDR3 reads CASLRQGTTNTGELFF. The CDR3 region has the DNA TGTGCCAGCCTGAGACAGGGGACTACCAACACCGGGGAGCTGTTTTTT.